This T cell receptor beta chain was sequenced during a study of cytomegalovirus exposure and HLA in healthy donors. Study in general: The roughly 130 validation repertoires used the same platform as the roughly 700 first-cohort repertoires (as reported by a later analysis). Study-wide results and caveats: Associated with cytomegalovirus, according to the listing, were 170 or so TCR beta chains. Subsequent analysis of the 120 or so validation repertoires found a tendency for first-cohort TCR clusters to co-occur.

Using immunoSEQ multiplex PCR, the repertoire was profiled, and TCRdb retains in-frame clones only, with some absent. The table includes about 220,000 clones, 75% to 95% detected once. For this clone: Antigen specificity is unknown.

Trimming pared 3 bases from V and 7 bases from J, leaving 22 bases between. CDR1 and CDR2 from the germline V gene are LNHDA and SQIVND (reference sequence). The CDR3 spans 17 residues. The sequence was collected from a woman aged 18-30 years in good health and CMV-seronegative. The sample taken for sequencing was PBMCs. This sequence joins TRBV19 and TRBJ1-5; TRBD1 is a possible D gene (6 bases). The CDR3 region has the DNA TGTGCCAGTAGTATTGGAAGGGGGAATAGGGCTAGGCAGCCCCAGCATTTT. It yields the protein CASSIGRGNRARQPQHF.